This T cell receptor (beta chain) was profiled in a study of cytomegalovirus exposure and HLA in healthy donors. The CDR3 has 12 residues. The V end lost 6 bases, the J end lost 5 bases, and 8 bases lay between the germline ends. CDR1 is SNHLY, CDR2 FYNNEI, per germline. 60 Vbeta and 13 Jbeta primers were used in PCR. Clones were sequenced by immunoSEQ multiplex PCR, and TCRdb holds only the in-frame ones, with some missing. The profile shows about 130,000 clones, about 63% of them singletons. This clone was seen only a few times. Material: PBMCs. This TCR derives from a man aged 25 to 40 in good health and CMV-seropositive. The rearrangement joins TRBV2 to TRBJ1-5; D possibly corresponds to TRBD1 (5 bases). In DNA, the CDR3 is TGTGCCAGCAGAGGGGCGCATCAGCCCCAGCATTTT. Its protein product is CASRGAHQPQHF.